Below are 2 T cell receptor beta chains sequenced from a single sample in a study of T-cell reconstitution after alpha-beta-depleted transplantation in children. This sample's TCRbeta library carried unique molecular identifier barcodes. From the PCR reads, TCRdb called clonotypes with MiXCR, one entry per CDR3 protein. The data show about 110,000 distinct CDR3 sequences, 5.5% to 7% seen once. The sample in question was PBMCs, mostly from graft donor cells, obtained 360 days after TCRalphabeta/CD19-depleted stem cell transplant. The receptor set was obtained from a male patient aged 2 to 9 who had a stem cell transplant for acute lymphoblastic leukemia, so the T cells may come from the graft donor.

The V and J genes are TRBV27 and TRBJ2-1; D unresolved. The CDR3 length is 11 residues. Trimming removed 1 base at V and 10 bases at J, with 5 bases between. Germline CDR1 is MNHEY and CDR2 is SMNVEV (reference sequence). DNA of the CDR3: TGTGCCAGCAGTTTATTGGGGGAGCAGTTCTTC. Translation gives CASSLLGEQFF.

This clonotype was seen only a few times. The rearrangement joins TRBV7-9 to TRBJ1-1, with D hard to call. The CDR3 contains 15 residues. CDR1 is SEHNR and CDR2 is FQNEAQ in the germline V gene (reference sequence). Trimming cost V 1 base and J 1 base, with 10 bases left between them. CDR3 amino acids: CASSLDLKANTEAFF. The DNA of the CDR3 is TGTGCCAGCAGCTTAGACTTAAAGGCGAACACTGAAGCTTTCTTT. Combining the CDR3 with reference TRBV7-9 and TRBJ1-1 gives the whole variable domain DTGVSQNPRHKITKRGQNVTFRCDPISEHNRLYWYRQTLGQGPEFLTYFQNEAQLEKSRLLSDRFSAERPKGSFSTLEIQRTEQGDSAMYLCASSLDLKANTEAFFGQGTRLTVV.